This is a list of T cell receptor beta chains from one sample in a study of blood T cells in healthy people across ages. TCRdb reanalysed the 5' RACE reads using MiXCR and keeps one entry per CDR3 protein. The table records over a million distinct CDR3 sequences, approximately 25% of them present only once. This sample also belongs to another study, concerning T cells of mothers and their children.

Input material: blood. The receptors were sampled from a girl aged 2 to 10 in good health. CDR3s include the opening cysteine and the closing phenylalanine or tryptophan. The D gene is left open where the match is weak. Clone sizes are given selectively: once, few, many, or a class where the clone is expanded.

abundance	v_gene	d_gene	j_gene	CDR3aa	CDR3nt
NA	TRBV20-1	NA	TRBJ2-1	CSATSNGPANEQFF	TGCAGTGCCACCTCTAATGGGCCAGCCAATGAGCAGTTCTTC
NA	TRBV7-2	NA	TRBJ2-5	CASSLVPWRGGETQYF	TGTGCCAGCAGCTTAGTACCCTGGCGGGGAGGTGAGACCCAGTACTTC
NA	TRBV29-1	TRBD2	TRBJ2-3	CSVTTPGLATDTQYF	TGCAGCGTGACGACACCGGGACTAGCCACAGATACGCAGTATTTT
NA	TRBV13	NA	TRBJ1-3	CASSPPEPSGNTIYF	TGTGCCAGCTCCCCCCCGGAACCCTCTGGAAACACCATATATTTT
NA	TRBV12-3/TRBV12-4	TRBD1	TRBJ2-2	CASSTQQGIGELFF	TGTGCCAGCAGTACACAACAGGGGATCGGGGAGCTGTTTTTT
NA	TRBV5-1	NA	TRBJ2-1	CASSDGLTTEQFF	TGCGCCAGCAGCGACGGACTAACAACTGAGCAGTTCTTC
NA	TRBV14	NA	TRBJ1-5	CASSPLGGKAQHF	TGTGCCAGCAGCCCTTTAGGGGGTAAGGCTCAGCATTTT
NA	TRBV7-9	TRBD1	TRBJ1-4	CASSRGDRDREKLFF	TGTGCCAGCAGCCGAGGGGACAGGGATCGGGAAAAACTGTTTTTT
many	TRBV5-1	NA	TRBJ2-6	CASSLVSGANVLTF	TGCGCCAGCAGCTTGGTCTCTGGGGCCAACGTCCTGACTTTC
NA	TRBV10-3	TRBD2	TRBJ2-3	CAISAPGLADRTDTQYF	TGTGCCATCAGTGCGCCGGGACTAGCGGATCGCACAGATACGCAGTATTTT
few	TRBV7-8	NA	TRBJ1-2	CASSLVGRTLNYGYTF	TGTGCCAGCAGCTTAGTGGGCCGAACGCTTAACTATGGCTACACCTTC
NA	TRBV4-1	TRBD2	TRBJ2-7	CASSREGGEEQYF	TGCGCCAGCAGCCGGGAGGGAGGGGAAGAGCAGTACTTC
few	TRBV20-1	NA	TRBJ2-7	CSFSAGGYEQYF	TGCAGTTTCTCTGCCGGGGGCTACGAGCAGTACTTC
NA	TRBV29-1	TRBD1	TRBJ2-1	CSVTDRGANEQFF	TGCAGCGTCACGGACAGGGGAGCGAATGAGCAGTTCTTC
NA	TRBV4-1	NA	TRBJ2-1	CASSSPKVSSYNEQFF	TGCGCCAGCAGCTCTCCTAAAGTGAGTTCCTACAATGAGCAGTTCTTC
NA	TRBV7-3	NA	TRBJ2-1	CASSLFAGSEQFF	TGTGCCAGCAGCTTATTCGCGGGCTCTGAGCAGTTCTTC
NA	TRBV10-3	NA	TRBJ2-1	CAIRGRAGEQFF	TGTGCCATCAGAGGCAGGGCCGGGGAGCAGTTCTTC
NA	TRBV12-3/TRBV12-4	NA	TRBJ2-3	CASSFGREADTQYF	TGTGCCAGCAGTTTCGGAAGGGAAGCAGATACGCAGTATTTT
NA	TRBV10-3	NA	TRBJ2-7	CAISEPRTDYEQYF	TGTGCCATCAGTGAGCCCCGGACAGACTACGAGCAGTACTTC
many	TRBV12-3/TRBV12-4	TRBD1	TRBJ1-2	CASSITTGGIYGYTF	TGTGCCAGCAGTATAACGACAGGGGGCATTTATGGCTACACCTTC
NA	TRBV7-2	TRBD1	TRBJ1-4	CASSPDRGGKLFF	TGTGCCAGCAGCCCCGACAGGGGAGGAAAACTGTTTTTT
NA	TRBV29-1	TRBD2	TRBJ2-7	CSVELAGPSAYEQYF	TGCAGCGTTGAACTAGCGGGTCCTTCCGCCTACGAGCAGTACTTC
NA	TRBV12-5	NA	TRBJ2-2	CASGFILENTGELFF	TGTGCTAGTGGTTTTATCTTGGAGAACACCGGGGAGCTGTTTTTT
NA	TRBV3-1	NA	TRBJ2-1	CASSQDRAEAYNEQFF	TGTGCCAGCAGCCAAGATCGGGCGGAAGCTTACAATGAGCAGTTCTTC
few	TRBV5-1	TRBD2	TRBJ2-5	CASSPPWGSGGQETQYF	TGCGCCAGCAGCCCGCCTTGGGGTAGCGGGGGACAAGAGACCCAGTACTTC
many	TRBV11-2	TRBD2	TRBJ2-5	CASSHASGIGETQYF	TGTGCCAGCAGCCACGCCAGCGGGATTGGAGAGACCCAGTACTTC
NA	TRBV7-3	TRBD1	TRBJ2-2	CASSYTGGRTGELFF	TGTGCCAGCAGCTACACAGGGGGTCGGACCGGGGAGCTGTTTTTT
NA	TRBV29-1	TRBD2	TRBJ2-1	CSCSGNGSEQFF	TGCAGCTGTAGCGGGAATGGGAGTGAGCAGTTCTTC
once	TRBV12-3/TRBV12-4	NA	TRBJ1-2	CASRPRGEYGYTF	TGTGCCAGCAGGCCAAGGGGGGAATATGGCTACACCTTC
NA	TRBV11-2	NA	TRBJ2-1	CASSLELQYNEQFF	TGTGCCAGCAGCTTGGAGTTGCAGTACAATGAGCAGTTCTTC
few	TRBV4-3	NA	TRBJ1-2	CASSRSMSQFYGYTF	TGCGCCAGCAGCCGTTCCATGAGCCAATTCTATGGCTACACCTTC
many	TRBV20-1	TRBD1	TRBJ2-1	CSARGQGAGFEQFF	TGCAGTGCTAGGGGACAGGGGGCCGGTTTTGAGCAGTTCTTC
few	TRBV29-1	NA	TRBJ2-6	CSVGGGGANVLTF	TGCAGCGTTGGGGGTGGTGGGGCCAACGTCCTGACTTTC
few	TRBV19	TRBD1	TRBJ1-2	CASKLSTGTGGYTF	TGTGCCAGTAAACTTTCGACAGGGACGGGTGGCTACACCTTC
NA	TRBV7-9	NA	TRBJ2-4	CASSLLASGEGVAKNIQYF	TGTGCCAGCAGCTTACTTGCCTCAGGGGAGGGGGTAGCCAAAAACATTCAGTACTTC
NA	TRBV20-1	TRBD1	TRBJ1-4	CSARGFGTGFEKLFF	TGCAGTGCTAGAGGTTTCGGGACAGGGTTTGAAAAACTGTTTTTT
few	TRBV6-1	NA	TRBJ2-7	CASSYPYEQYF	TGTGCCAGCTCCTACCCCTACGAGCAGTACTTC
few	TRBV28	NA	TRBJ2-7	CASTPRERYEQYF	TGTGCCAGCACCCCTAGGGAGCGCTACGAGCAGTACTTC
NA	TRBV11-2	NA	TRBJ2-4	CASSLDPPQVARNIQYF	TGTGCCAGCAGCTTAGATCCCCCCCAGGTCGCGAGAAACATTCAGTACTTC
few	TRBV12-3/TRBV12-4	NA	TRBJ2-1	CASSSLRQAGYNEQFF	TGTGCCAGCAGTTCATTAAGACAGGCGGGGTACAATGAGCAGTTCTTC
NA	TRBV29-1	NA	TRBJ2-7	CSAPEGSEQYF	TGCAGCGCTCCCGAGGGCTCCGAGCAGTACTTC